This is a list of T cell receptor beta chains from one sample in a study of blood T cell repertoires in COVID-19. Data came from immunoSEQ multiplex PCR; TCRdb stores just in-frame clones and leaves some out. The table records more than 150,000 clones, about 75% of them present only once. The source material was peripheral blood. The receptors derive from a woman in her 70s with acute or convalescent COVID-19. The CDR3 runs from the conserved cysteine through the conserved F or W. The order of the fields is D gene, V gene, clone size, J gene, CDR3 DNA, CDR3 protein. The D gene is left open where the match is weak. Clone size is given for some rows only: seen once, a few or many times, or a class if the clone is expanded.

.	TRBV4-2	.	TRBJ2-1	TGTGCCAGCAGCCAAGATTGGAAGGACAGTTCAATCTCCTACAATGAGCAGTTCTTC	CASSQDWKDSSISYNEQFF
TRBD2	TRBV5-1	.	TRBJ2-3	TGCGCCAGCAGGACTAGCGGGGACACAGATACGCAGTATTTT	CASRTSGDTDTQYF
.	TRBV7-6	once	TRBJ2-2	TGTGCCAGCAGCCTGGACAGTCTGGGCCTGGGTAACACCGGGGAGCTGTTTTTT	CASSLDSLGLGNTGELFF
TRBD1	TRBV2	.	TRBJ2-7	TGTGCCAGCAAAAACCGAAACAGGGGTGGTTGGTACGACGAGCAGTACTTC	CASKNRNRGGWYDEQYF
TRBD2	TRBV24-1	few	TRBJ2-1	TGTGCCACCAGTGACCCGAAGGGGACTAGCGGGTACAATGAGCAGTTCTTC	CATSDPKGTSGYNEQFF
.	TRBV24-1	.	TRBJ1-5	TGTGCCACCAGTGATGGAAAGGGGCCTAATCAGCCCCAGCATTTT	CATSDGKGPNQPQHF
.	TRBV29-1	.	TRBJ1-1	TGCAGCGTTCTACAGGGAAGCAACACTGAAGCTTTCTTT	CSVLQGSNTEAFF
.	TRBV2	.	TRBJ2-5	TGTGCCAGCGGTCTAGCTGTAGAGACCCAGTACTTC	CASGLAVETQYF
TRBD1	TRBV12-5	.	TRBJ1-3	TGTGCTGGACAGGGCCGGGAGGTTCTAGAAAACACCATATATTTT	CAGQGREVLENTIYF
TRBD1	TRBV14	.	TRBJ1-2	TGTGCCAGCAGCTCGGACAGGAACTATGGCTACACCTTC	CASSSDRNYGYTF
.	TRBV4-2	.	TRBJ1-1	TGTGCCAGCAGCCAAGCCCAGGGAAGAGTCACTGAAGCTTTCTTT	CASSQAQGRVTEAFF
TRBD1	TRBV9	few	TRBJ2-6	TGTGCCAGCAGCGAAGGGACAGGGATATCTGGGGCCAACGTCCTGACTTTC	CASSEGTGISGANVLTF
TRBD2	TRBV23-1	.	TRBJ2-5	TGCGCCAGCAGGCCCCTAGCGGGAAACCCGGGAGAGACCCAGTACTTC	CASRPLAGNPGETQYF
.	TRBV6-1	.	TRBJ1-1	TGTGCCAGCAGTGACCTCGCACAGCCGAACACTGAAGCTTTCTTT	CASSDLAQPNTEAFF
.	TRBV12-3/TRBV12-4	.	TRBJ2-1	TGTGCCAGCTGGAGGGCCCCCTCCAGTGAGCAGTTCTTC	CASWRAPSSEQFF
TRBD2	TRBV7-6	.	TRBJ2-5	TGTGCCAGCAGCCCGGCGGGGGCCACCGGGGGGGCCCAGTACTTC	CASSPAGATGGAQYF
.	TRBV12-5	.	TRBJ1-3	TGTGCTTCACAGGTCAGCTCTGGAAACACCATATATTTT	CASQVSSGNTIYF
TRBD1	TRBV5-1	few	TRBJ2-7	TGCGCCAGCAGCTTAGGTATCGGGACAGGGAACCACGAGCAGTACTTC	CASSLGIGTGNHEQYF
TRBD1	TRBV30	.	TRBJ1-2	TGTGCCTGGACGAAGGGACAGGGGCTTTCGAGCTATGGCTACACCTTC	CAWTKGQGLSSYGYTF
TRBD1	TRBV4-2	.	TRBJ2-7	TGTGCCAGCAGCCAGACGACAGGGGAAATCTACGAGCAGTACTTC	CASSQTTGEIYEQYF
.	TRBV6-5	.	TRBJ1-1	TGTGCCAGCAGTCGTACAGGGCGTGGGGCTTTCTTT	CASSRTGRGAFF
.	TRBV30	.	TRBJ2-7	TGTGCCTGGAGTAGGGGTCTTCAAGGGATTGGGCAGTACTTC	CAWSRGLQGIGQYF
TRBD1	TRBV5-6	.	TRBJ2-3	TGTGCCAGGTCCCGCGGACCGGGACAGGGTATTTTGTCCACAGATACGCAGTATTTT	CARSRGPGQGILSTDTQYF
TRBD1	TRBV29-1	.	TRBJ2-1	TGCAGCGTTGGAGGGGTTGGGGACAGGGTTATCGATGAGCAGTTCTTC	CSVGGVGDRVIDEQFF
.	TRBV7-9	few	TRBJ1-1	TGTGCCAGCAGCTTAGCGGTGGCAGGAAGCATGAACACTGAAGCTTTCTTT	CASSLAVAGSMNTEAFF
.	TRBV3-1/TRBV3-2	.	TRBJ2-3	TGTGCCAGCAGCCAAGAGGTAGCGTCAGATACGCAGTATTTT	CASSQEVASDTQYF
.	TRBV2	.	TRBJ1-4	TGTGCCAGCAGTGACAGGAGGACTAATGAAAAACTGTTTTTT	CASSDRRTNEKLFF
.	TRBV28	.	TRBJ2-7	TGTGCCAGCAGTTCCCTTGGGGGTAGCGGACCCCCCTACGAGCAGTACTTC	CASSSLGGSGPPYEQYF
.	TRBV19	.	TRBJ2-2	TGTGCCAGTTCCAGCCCGGCCAGCGCCACCGGGGAGCTGTTTTTT	CASSSPASATGELFF
.	TRBV12-3/TRBV12-4	.	TRBJ1-1	TGTGCCAGCAGTTTATGGAGGAACACTGAAGCTTTCTTT	CASSLWRNTEAFF
.	TRBV7-2	.	TRBJ1-2	TGTGCCAGCAACAAGAGGGGAGGCCTACTTCTTGGCTACACCTTC	CASNKRGGLLLGYTF